The 21 T cell receptor beta chains below were found in one sample sequenced in a study of T-cell memory formation after mild COVID-19. TCRdb called the 5' RACE reads again in MiXCR, with one record for every CDR3 protein. Here the sample spans about 340,000 distinct CDR3 sequences, roughly 19% being singletons. Sequencing was done on a sample of PBMCs or a T cell subset sorted from them (not recorded which). Receptors were obtained from a man aged 18 to 30 who had mild COVID-19 (a few samples of this study predate the infection). Cell type and time point are not known.

V usage is TRBV29-1 and J usage is TRBJ2-5; D may be TRBD2 (5 bases). The germline CDR1 and CDR2 sequences are SQVTM and ANQGSEA. CDR3 length equals 11 residues. The CDR3, as DNA: TGCATCCCGAGGGCCCAAGAGACCCAGTACTTC. Protein sequence: CIPRAQETQYF.

This chain connects TRBV29-1 to TRBJ2-6; TRBD2 might be the D (6 bases). Trimming pared 3 bases from V and 6 bases from J, leaving 9 bases between. This CDR3 region has 13 residues. Germline V gene sequence: CDR1 SQVTM, CDR2 ANQGSEA. The CDR3 is CSVEGLPANVLTF. The CDR3 region has the DNA TGCAGCGTTGAGGGACTCCCGGCCAACGTCCTGACTTTC.

The rearrangement links TRBV20-1 to TRBJ2-1; either TRBD1 or TRBD2 may fit D (5 bases each). Germline values: CDR1 DFQATT, CDR2 SNEGSKA (reference sequence). The CDR3 has 15 amino acids. The germline V and J ends were trimmed by 4 bases and 1 base, with 14 bases remaining between them. The CDR3 DNA is TGCAGTGCTAAACCTCCGGGACGGTCCTACAATGAGCAGTTCTTC. It is translated as CSAKPPGRSYNEQFF.

The chain links TRBV6-6 to TRBJ1-1, with 9 nucleotides matching TRBD1. V trimming: 4 bases; J trimming: 6 bases; junction bases outside the gene matches: 3. Germline V gives CDR1 MNHNY, CDR2 SVGAGI (reference sequence). This CDR3 has 13 residues. The DNA of the CDR3 is TGTGCCAGCAGTTTGGACAGGGGCGCTGAAGCTTTCTTT. Amino acid sequence: CASSLDRGAEAFF.

The chain has TRBV5-1 and TRBJ2-1; D possibly uses TRBD1 or TRBD2 (5 bases each). Trimming took off 0 bases at V and 0 bases at J, with 19 bases between the two ends. The CDR3 is 19 residues long. From germline, CDR1 is SGHRS and CDR2 YFSETQ. CDR3 sequence (DNA): TGCGCCAGCAGCTTGGCGCAGGGCGCGCGGGCCCCCTCCTACAATGAGCAGTTCTTC. Translating gives CASSLAQGARAPSYNEQFF.

The table lists this clonotype with a few counts. The chain is built from TRBV6-2 or TRBV6-3 and TRBJ1-4; perhaps TRBD1 as D (6 bases). V was trimmed by 7 bases and J by 4 bases, leaving 25 bases between them. The CDR3 length is 18 residues. Germline assignment: CDR1 MNHEY and CDR2 SVGEGT. In DNA form, the CDR3 reads TGTGCCAGCACCTCCCCAAGGGGGAAGAGGAGGGTTAATGAAAAACTGTTTTTT. Protein: CASTSPRGKRRVNEKLFF.

This clonotype appeared many times. The gene calls are TRBV5-1 and TRBJ2-2, with D perhaps matching TRBD1 (5 bases). Germline V gene sequence: CDR1 SGHRS, CDR2 YFSETQ. The ends were cut back, 4 bases at V and 4 bases at J, with 8 bases in the middle. The CDR3 covers 13 residues. CDR3 sequence reads: CASSLDSTGELFF. The CDR3 DNA follows: TGCGCCAGCAGCCTCGACAGCACCGGGGAGCTGTTTTTT.

This clonotype was observed a few times. V usage is TRBV2 and J usage is TRBJ2-5; 9 bases are shared with TRBD2. The CDR3 sequence is 13 residues long. V shed 6 bases and J 4 bases; nucleotides not matched to a gene: 3. CDR1 is SNHLY and CDR2 is FYNNEI in the germline V gene. The CDR3 region is CASRATSGETQYF. For the CDR3, the DNA is TGTGCCAGCAGAGCGACTAGCGGAGAGACCCAGTACTTC.

This clonotype has a handful of counts. The rearrangement joins TRBV7-2 to TRBJ2-2; no clear D. This CDR3 comprises 15 residues. V was cut by 6 bases and J by 0 bases, with 11 bases left in between. Germline V CDR1 and CDR2: SGHTA, FQGNSA. The CDR3 region has the DNA TGTGCCAGCAGATCTAACGGCGCGAACACCGGGGAGCTGTTTTTT. This gives the protein CASRSNGANTGELFF.

This chain connects TRBV6-5 to TRBJ1-5, with TRBD1 as a possible D gene (5 bases). Trimming pared 5 bases from V and 3 bases from J, leaving 8 bases between. CDR1 is MNHEY and CDR2 is SVGAGI in the germline V gene. The CDR3 extends over 13 amino acids. In nucleotides, the CDR3 is TGTGCCAGCAGTATACAGGCCAATCAGCCCCAGCATTTT. Translated: CASSIQANQPQHF.

With regard to this clonotype: The junction departs from the called germline gene at one end, perhaps through a read error. V gene TRBV4-3 combines with J gene TRBJ1-6; 10 nucleotides line up with TRBD1. The CDR3 is made up of 16 amino acids. From germline, CDR1 is LGHNA and CDR2 YSLEER. In DNA, the CDR3 is TGCGCCAGCAGCCACACGCCGGGACAGGGGAATTCACCACTCCACTTT. Protein: CASSHTPGQGNSPLHF.

In its sample, this clonotype was seen once. The rearrangement joins TRBV27 to TRBJ2-7; no clear D. Between the trimmed V and J ends, which lost 5 bases and 0 bases, there was a span of 8 bases. This CDR3 contains 13 residues. CDR1 and CDR2 from the germline V gene are MNHEY and SMNVEV (reference sequence). This CDR3 reads CASSTTGSYEQYF. The CDR3 region has the DNA TGTGCCAGCAGTACGACTGGCTCCTACGAGCAGTACTTC.

This clonotype was counted only a few times. The chain recombines TRBV28 with TRBJ2-1; D not resolved. Germline values: CDR1 MDHEN, CDR2 SYDVKM. Trimming took 6 bases from V and 6 from J, leaving 9 bases between them. This CDR3 region has 12 residues. The CDR3 nucleotides read TGTGCCAGCAGCCAACGGGCCAATGAGCAGTTCTTC. This sequence encodes CASSQRANEQFF.

This clonotype was seen more than once but under ten times. The V gene is TRBV5-1, the J gene TRBJ1-4, with 8 bases that match TRBD1. Germline values: CDR1 SGHRS, CDR2 YFSETQ. The CDR3 length is 16 residues. The J segment lost 4 bases and the V segment lost 4 bases, leaving 9 bases of the junction unmatched. CDR3 DNA: TGCGCCAGCAGCCTACAAGGAACAGGGGGTAATGAAAAACTGTTTTTT. This encodes CASSLQGTGGNEKLFF.

The CDR3 nucleotides are TGTGCCAGCAGCCCACCCCTCCACTTT. The encoded protein is CASSPPLHF. The chain combines TRBV12-3 or TRBV12-4 with TRBJ1-6; D is undetermined. V shed 6 bases and J shed 11 bases, with 2 bases lying between them. The length of the CDR3 is 9 residues.

The V call is TRBV4-3, the J call TRBJ2-1, with TRBD2 identical over 8 bases. V dropped 5 bases and J dropped 6; count of bases not matched to a gene: 9. The CDR3 covers 15 residues. CDR1 LGHNA and CDR2 YSLEER come from the germline V gene. CDR3 protein: CASSYGGLGANEQFF. The CDR3 DNA reads as TGCGCCAGCAGCTACGGGGGACTAGGGGCCAATGAGCAGTTCTTC.

The table lists this clonotype with a few counts. This CDR3 is CASSLRWGDEQFF. The CDR3 nucleotides are TGCGCCAGCAGCCTCCGTTGGGGGGATGAGCAGTTCTTC. The chain joins TRBV5-1 to TRBJ2-1, with D possibly TRBD2 on 6 matching bases. The CDR3 runs to 13 residues. Germline values: CDR1 SGHRS, CDR2 YFSETQ. V was trimmed by 4 bases and J by 8 bases, leaving 13 bases between them.

The sample holds a few counts of this clonotype. This sequence joins TRBV5-4 and TRBJ2-6, with a possible D match to TRBD1 (5 bases). Looked up from germline, CDR1 is SGHNT and CDR2 is YYREEE (reference sequence). The germline V and J ends were trimmed by 2 bases and 1 base, with 7 bases remaining between them. This CDR3 region has 15 residues. CDR3 coding DNA: TGTGCCAGCAGCTTCAGGGATTCTGGGGCCAACGTCCTGACTTTC. Translation: CASSFRDSGANVLTF.

This chain links TRBV15 with TRBJ2-2; weak D call: TRBD1 (5 bases). V lost 0 bases and J lost 5, with 16 bases in between. Germline CDR1 is LNHNV and CDR2 is YYDKDF (reference sequence). The CDR3 extends over 17 amino acids. The CDR3 DNA follows: TGTGCCACCAGCAGAGATCGCCAGGGAATAATAACCGGGGAGCTGTTTTTT. Encoded protein: CATSRDRQGIITGELFF.

The V and J genes are TRBV28 and TRBJ2-7, with 8 bases lining up with TRBD1. The length of the CDR3 is 16 residues. V shed 8 bases and J 3 bases; nucleotides not matched to a gene: 15. Per germline, CDR1 MDHEN and CDR2 SYDVKM. CDR3 DNA sequence: TGTGCCAGCTCCACACCCGGACAGGGAGGAGGCTACGAGCAGTACGTC. It is translated as CASSTPGQGGGYEQYV.

This clonotype was observed a handful of times. V is TRBV5-1 and J is TRBJ2-3; the D is unclear. V was cut by 2 bases and J by 5 bases, with 12 bases left in between. The CDR3 consists of 14 residues. The germline CDR1 and CDR2 sequences are SGHRS and YFSETQ. CDR3 bases: TGCGCCAGCAGCTTCGTGGGCGTTAAAGATACGCAGTATTTT. Protein product: CASSFVGVKDTQYF.